This T cell receptor beta chain stems from a study of T cell repertoires in cytomegalovirus infection. About the study: Public TCR beta signatures were indicative of both CMV infection and a matching HLA type. Findings and limits, study-wide: The ex vivo response showed dominance by HLA-C-restricted CMV-specific TCR beta clonotypes.

Remarks on this clonotype: The antigen remains unidentified. Likely a read error: the CDR3 ends without its conserved phenylalanine or tryptophan.

One entry per CDR3 protein results from TCRdb running MiXCR on the reads. The sample consists of approximately 630,000 distinct CDR3 sequences, 24% of them appearing once. The CDR3 extends over 22 amino acids. J was trimmed by 5 bases and V by 5 bases; bases with no gene match: 28. Germline lookup yields CDR1 SGHTA and CDR2 FQGNSA. V is TRBV7-2 and J is TRBJ2-1; 9 bases agree with TRBD2. Sequencing was carried out using CD8+ T cells from PBMCs. This clonotype was obtained from a human donor in good health (CMV status not recorded). Some clones in this sample may be carry-over from other donors' samples. The CDR3 DNA reads as TGTGCCAGCAGCCATAACCCAACTGGGGAGATTCATAGCGGGGGAGCACACAATGAGCAGTTCCTC. Encoded protein: CASSHNPTGEIHSGGAHNEQFL.